The present T cell receptor (beta chain) was sequenced within a study of shared clonotypes between healthy human individuals (TCRdb year 2020). Some background on the complete study: The cohort comprised two women and three men aged 18 to 49 years. For each donor, CD4 naive and CD4 memory were each given three plates, CD8 naive was given two plates, and CD8 memory was given one plate. To estimate repertoire size and how much clonotype sharing occurs between individuals, the study deeply sequenced the blood TCR repertoires of about 5 healthy adults. Libraries were prepared and TCR repertoires were sequenced by different laboratories using diverse techniques, in order to increase sequencing depth and limit assay-specific biases. Between about 0.8 and 9.5 billion PBMCs per donor were obtained by leukapheresis.

TCR CDR3 regions were amplified from genomic DNA by multiplex PCR using the deep immunoSEQ assay. For each cell subset, the extracted genomic DNA was distributed evenly across all wells of several immunoSEQ 96-well plates, and each plate served as one replicate. For sorted subsets, approximately 210 ng of genomic DNA, equivalent to about 30,000 T cell genomes, went into each replicate PCR. Purified libraries were measured with a Qubit 3.0 fluorometer, size-checked on a Bioanalyzer 2100, and measured again with the KAPA Library Quantification kit. A separate single-read 150-cycle Illumina NextSeq 550 flow cell was used to sequence each immunoSEQ 96-well plate. Concerning the study's data processing: Because the immunoSEQ output included only junctional sequences and no quality scores, the filtering could not be the same as the filtering used for full-length reads. To assign V/J genes and CDR3, sequences were annotated against IMGT germline references using PyIR, a Python wrapper for IgBLAST v1.9. Any read was removed if the V/J assignment was weak (E-value above 1e-6), the CDR3 was missing, or the read contained stop codons, out-of-frame junctions, or ambiguous translated residues. V3J clonotypes were defined by identical inferred V gene, J gene, and CDR3 amino acid sequence. To compute the percentage overlap between repertoires, the number of shared unique clonotypes was divided by the size of the smaller repertoire. Repertoire richness was assessed with RTK rarefaction, the Chao1 estimator, and Recon v2.1 estimates of unobserved clonotypes. Generation probabilities were computed with OLGA for all TCRbeta clonotypes obtained by the gDNA method from several donors. Sourced from immuneACCESS, this table was stored by TCRdb with only in-frame sequences that have V and J called. A share of the clones is absent; for the studies checked, an unresolved V gene accounts for under half, and the remainder has no known explanation. For V, J and clone size, that table is used; D and trimming come from the DNA. In this sample the table shows 2 million to 2.5 million clones, about 92% of which occur a single time. The top ten constitute 0.39% of the sample.

This clone was seen once. Its antigen remains unidentified. No base quality values were provided; no much bigger clone lies one nucleotide off. The donors were healthy, HIV-negative adults with no recently reported acute infections or vaccinations. Every donor was a Caucasian adult living in Nashville, Tennessee, USA. Magnetic negative selection was used to enrich CD4+ T cells, after which naive cells were positively selected on CD45RA and the negative fraction became the memory subset. After blood collection by leukapheresis, PBMCs were isolated using Ficoll-Histopaque density gradient centrifugation and then cryopreserved in the vapor phase of liquid nitrogen. Analytical flow cytometry was used to check the purity and quantity of every magnetically sorted T cell population. Each sorted fraction had its genomic DNA isolated and then quantified by UV absorbance on a Nanodrop 2000c. General study outcomes and caveats: Sampling was restricted to blood, and TCR repertoires in tissue are likely to differ from TCR repertoires in blood. Pairwise subsampling indicated that sequencing depth was expected to affect the degree of clonotype sharing among donors. Compared with non-shared clonotypes, the clonotypes found in all four sorted-subset donors had higher generation probabilities. Approximately 5% of naive CD4, around 3.5% of naive CD8, about 2.4% of memory CD4, and over 0.35% of memory CD8 clonotypes were shared across several donors. Because the study included a small number of donors, the genetic and exposure-history diversity represented was limited. Even with the large sequencing depth, rarefaction of the sorted-subset datasets indicated that sequencing was incomplete. Naive subsets generally had larger estimated clonotype richness than memory subsets did.

Sequenced material: naive CD4+ T cells from PBMCs. The cell subset or site label here, explained by the study, means: CD45RA+ positively selected. The receptor was isolated from a man between 18 and 35 years old in good health. Some clones in this sample may be carry-over from other donors' samples.

The CDR3 reads as follows: CASSSTGRGGELFF. The DNA sequence reads TGTGCCAGCAGCTCGACAGGGAGAGGCGGGGAGCTGTTTTTT. The rearrangement combines TRBV13 with TRBJ2-2; TRBD1 fits 7 bases in the junction. The CDR3, cysteine through phenylalanine, is 14 amino acids long. Of all the DNA, just the CDR3 is kept, 42 bases in frame from base 1. CDR1 and CDR2 are read off the germline V gene (reference sequence) as PRHDT and FYEKMQ. At the junction V is shortened by 4 bases and J by 7 bases; bases outside the gene matches: 6.